The T cell receptor (beta chain) described here comes from a study of response to subunit inactivated influenza vaccine. Study-wide points: After each seasonal influenza vaccination, few new T cells are recruited, the authors suggested.

Remarks on this clonotype: Its antigen is as yet unknown.

The germline V and J ends were trimmed by 3 bases and 4 bases, with 10 bases remaining between them. CDR1 KGHSH and CDR2 LQKENI come from the germline V gene. The CDR3 is 13 amino acids. TCRdb re-analysed the RT-PCR reads in MiXCR, keeping a single row per CDR3 protein. The data show roughly 170,000 distinct CDR3 sequences, with about 9% seen just once and about a tenth held by the top ten. Here the sequenced sample was non-naive T cells sorted from PBMCs, taken on the day of vaccination. V and J are TRBV18 and TRBJ2-7; D not certain. The receptor was derived from a man aged 45-65 years who received an inactivated influenza vaccine. CDR3 amino acids: CASSPGSVYEQYF. CDR3 sequence (DNA): TGTGCCAGCTCACCGGGAAGTGTATACGAGCAGTACTTC.